This passage covers 7 T cell receptor beta chains from one sample sequenced in a study of blood T cell repertoires in COVID-19. Profiling relied on immunoSEQ multiplex PCR, and the TCRdb table lists in-frame clones only, not all of them. The profile covers tens of thousands of clones, with around 86% appearing a single time and approximately 14% taken by the ten largest. The sequencing input was peripheral blood. The receptors come from a human donor with acute or convalescent COVID-19. The donor label of this sample is uncertain.

This sequence joins TRBV19 and TRBJ2-5, with a weak D call TRBD1 (5 bases). Between the trimmed V and J ends, which lost 5 bases and 1 base, there was a span of 11 bases. This CDR3 region has 14 residues. Germline assignment: CDR1 LNHDA and CDR2 SQIVND (reference sequence). The CDR3: CASSVTVLQETQYF. The CDR3 bases are TGTGCCAGTAGTGTGACAGTTCTCCAAGAGACCCAGTACTTC.

The V call is TRBV5-1, the J call TRBJ1-4; D call uncertain. From germline, CDR1 is SGHRS and CDR2 YFSETQ. Trimming cost V 4 bases and J 0 bases, with 10 bases left between them. The CDR3 contains 15 residues. CDR3 DNA: TGCGCCAGCAGCACCGACGGAGCAACTAATGAAAAACTGTTTTTT. Amino acids: CASSTDGATNEKLFF. Based on the CDR3 plus reference TRBV5-1 and TRBJ1-4, the full variable domain is KAGVTQTPRYLIKTRGQQVTLSCSPISGHRSVSWYQQTPGQGLQFLFEYFSETQRNKGNFPGRFSGRQFSNSRSEMNVSTLELGDSALYLCASSTDGATNEKLFFGSGTQLSVL.

The gene calls are TRBV4-2 and TRBJ1-2; D is ambiguous. Germline CDR1 reads LGHNA; CDR2 reads YNFKEQ. This CDR3 is built from 16 residues. The V and J ends lost 0 bases and 2 bases respectively, with 13 bases between them. The CDR3 DNA is TGTGCCAGCAGCCAAGAGTCCCGACTCACAAACTATGGCTACACCTTC. This encodes CASSQESRLTNYGYTF.

The table lists this clone with a few counts. V usage is TRBV10-2 and J usage is TRBJ1-5; 8 bases map to TRBD1. This CDR3 has 17 amino acids. The V gene's germline CDR1 is WSHSY and CDR2 SAAADI. V dropped 4 bases and J dropped 0; count of bases not matched to a gene: 8. The CDR3 here is CASSAGQALNSNQPQHF. CDR3 DNA sequence: TGCGCCAGCAGTGCGGGACAGGCGCTAAATAGCAATCAGCCCCAGCATTTT.

This clone was found once. This chain uses TRBV19 with TRBJ1-5; D is undetermined. The CDR3 is made up of 16 amino acids. Between the trimmed V and J ends, which lost 3 bases and 7 bases, there was a span of 19 bases. Germline CDR1 and CDR2: LNHDA and SQIVND (reference sequence). The CDR3 protein is CASSMLPGLRGQPQHF. In DNA, the CDR3 is TGTGCCAGTAGTATGCTGCCGGGCCTCCGGGGACAGCCCCAGCATTTT.

This clone was recorded once. The chain is built from TRBV13 and TRBJ2-2; 9 bases agree with TRBD1. CDR3 size: 17 residues. V gave up 2 bases and J gave up 7 bases; unmatched junction bases: 11. The germline CDR1 and CDR2 sequences are PRHDT and FYEKMQ (reference sequence). As DNA, the CDR3 is TGTGCCAGCAGCTTACTTTGGGGGACAGGGTCGAGCGGGGAGCTGTTTTTT. This codes for CASSLLWGTGSSGELFF.

V usage is TRBV4-2 and J usage is TRBJ2-5; 9 bases are shared with TRBD2. V shed 1 base, J shed 5 bases, and the junction held 11 bases outside the gene matches. CDR1 is LGHNA, CDR2 YNFKEQ, per germline. The CDR3 extends over 17 amino acids. CDR3 loop: CASSQVSAGGLEETQYF. The CDR3, as DNA: TGTGCCAGCAGCCAAGTATCGGCGGGGGGGTTGGAGGAGACCCAGTACTTC.